The sequence of this T cell receptor (beta chain) was determined in a study of blood T cell repertoires in COVID-19. Per the germline V gene, CDR1 is GTSNPN and CDR2 is SVGIG (reference sequence). The CDR3 is 13 amino acids. V was clipped by 3 bases and J by 0 bases, with 8 bases between them. TCRdb's copy holds only in-frame clones and misses some; the assay was immunoSEQ multiplex PCR. This table holds about 130,000 clones, roughly four fifths found once. The sequenced sample was peripheral blood. The chain joins TRBV30 to TRBJ2-5; no reliable D call. The clonotype comes from a man aged 25-45 years with COVID-19, enrolled during active disease. The CDR3 DNA reads as TGTGCCTGGAGCCGGAGTTACCAAGAGACCCAGTACTTC. Protein product: CAWSRSYQETQYF.